This T cell receptor beta chain was recovered during a study of T cell responses to AZD1222 COVID-19 vaccine. As regards this clone: Its antigen is still unknown.

Clones were sequenced by immunoSEQ multiplex PCR, and TCRdb holds only the in-frame ones, with some missing. The sample has more than 95,000 clones, approximately 88% seen once. The germline CDR1 and CDR2 sequences are MDHEN and SYDVKM. J was trimmed by 0 bases and V by 5 bases; bases with no gene match: 2. The CDR3 spans 14 residues. Study results and caveats: Epitopes outside B.1.351 and B.1.1.7 mutated regions reportedly drew nearly half of spike TCRs. Repertoires were collected only later (after the peak T cell response had occurred). Among vaccine-associated CD4 TCRs, coverage spanned spike, with dominance at 160-218 and 743-854. Two doses of AZD1222 preceded a rise in Spike-specific TCR breadth and depth.

The chain joins TRBV28 to TRBJ2-3; 7 bases are shared with TRBD1. The receptor's source is an adult in good health. Material: peripheral blood, obtained on day 0 of AZD1222 vaccination. The CDR3 nucleotides are TGTGCCAGCAGTGAGACAGGGAGCACAGATACGCAGTATTTT. Translating gives CASSETGSTDTQYF.